The 23 T cell receptor beta chains in this list originate from one sample, sequenced in a study of OX40 agonist ivuxolimab in advanced cancers. TCRdb's table, derived via immunoSEQ multiplex PCR, lists solely in-frame clones and lacks some. The repertoire has under 70,000 clones, around 89% of them found once; the top ten carry 1.4%. Sequencing was performed on CD4+ or CD8+ T cells sorted from blood, taken in a trial of the OX40 agonist ivuxolimab. The receptors shown here come from an adult with an advanced solid tumor such as melanoma, head and neck, liver or kidney cancer.

The chain links TRBV30 to TRBJ1-2, with 8 bases aligning to TRBD1. The CDR3 is 15 residues long. Trimming cost V 1 base and J 5 bases; bases outside gene matches: 9. Looked up from germline, CDR1 is GTSNPN and CDR2 is SVGIG (reference sequence). Here the CDR3 reads CAWSGARGRWYGYTF. The DNA of the CDR3 is TGTGCCTGGAGTGGCGCCAGGGGGCGTTGGTATGGCTACACCTTC. Combining the CDR3 with reference TRBV30 and TRBJ1-2 gives the whole variable domain SQTIHQWPATLVQPVGSPLSLECTVEGTSNPNLYWYRQAAGRGLQLLFYSVGIGQISSEVPQNLSASRPQDRQFILSSKKLLLSDSGFYLCAWSGARGRWYGYTFGSGTRLTVV.

The chain's CDR3 is CAWSVQRAGSSYEQYF. The CDR3 DNA reads as TGTGCCTGGAGTGTACAAAGGGCGGGGAGCTCCTACGAGCAGTACTTC. This rearrangement joins TRBV30 to TRBJ2-5; TRBD2 might be the D (6 bases). The closer fit of TRBJ2-7 to the DNA end suggests the J call may be wrong. Germline V lookup: CDR1 GTSNPN, CDR2 SVGIG (reference sequence). The CDR3 has 16 residues.

The CDR3 coding sequence is TGTGCCACCAACCTCGCGGGAGTCGGGGAGCTGTTTTTT. It specifies CATNLAGVGELFF. The J gene is TRBJ2-2, the V gene TRBV18; 7 bases agree with TRBD2. The trim removed 10 bases at V and 7 bases at J, leaving 9 bases unmatched. From germline, CDR1 is KGHSH and CDR2 LQKENI. This CDR3 region has 13 residues.

The rearrangement joins TRBV9 to TRBJ1-4; D is uncertain. CDR1 and CDR2 from the germline V gene are SGDLS and YYNGEE. The CDR3 has 15 residues. The germline V and J ends were trimmed by 3 bases and 8 bases, with 17 bases remaining between them. CDR3 sequence (DNA): TGTGCCAGCAGCGCCACGGGAGGGCGGGTGGAAAAACTGTTTTTT. Its translation: CASSATGGRVEKLFF.

The gene calls are TRBV5-6 and TRBJ2-3, with 7 bases fitting TRBD2. Germline V gene sequence: CDR1 SGHDT, CDR2 YYEEEE. The J segment lost 8 bases and the V segment lost 0 bases, leaving 9 bases of the junction unmatched. This CDR3 has 15 amino acids. CDR3 sequence (DNA): TGTGCCAGCAGCTTGGCCGGGGGGACTCGGGGTACGCAGTATTTT. Translated: CASSLAGGTRGTQYF. Full variable domain (remainder filled in from reference TRBV5-6 and TRBJ2-3): DAGVTQSPTHLIKTRGQQVTLRCSPKSGHDTVSWYQQALGQGPQFIFQYYEEEERQRGNFPDRFSGHQFPNYSSELNVNALLLGDSALYLCASSLAGGTRGTQYFGPGTRLTVL.

The gene calls are TRBV6-5 and TRBJ2-1; 11 bases line up with TRBD2. The CDR3 has 16 amino acids. Germline CDR1 and CDR2: MNHEY and SVGAGI. The ends lost 4 bases at V and 2 bases at J; junction bases unmatched: 4. CDR3 bases: TGTGCCAGCAGTTTGATAGCGGGAGGGACCTACAATGAGCAGTTCTTC. This translates into CASSLIAGGTYNEQFF.

V usage is TRBV10-2 and J usage is TRBJ2-3, with no clear D. V was cut by 8 bases and J by 6 bases, with 15 bases left in between. CDR3 length equals 13 residues. Germline CDR1 and CDR2: WSHSY and SAAADI. CDR3 DNA: TGCGCCAGCTCCCTGAGGACGGCGGATACGCAGTATTTT. This gives the protein CASSLRTADTQYF.

The rearrangement uses TRBV19 and TRBJ1-2; D gene uncertain. The CDR3 length is 14 residues. V was cut by 3 bases and J by 2 bases, with 10 bases left in between. Germline-derived CDR1 and CDR2 are LNHDA and SQIVND (reference sequence). In DNA, the CDR3 is TGTGCCAGTAGTATGGGTAGGCTAAACTATGGCTACACCTTC. This gives the protein CASSMGRLNYGYTF.

The chain has TRBV6-5 and TRBJ1-1; tentative D call: TRBD1 (6 bases). CDR3 size: 14 residues. Trimming took 6 bases from V and 4 from J, leaving 15 bases between them. CDR1 and CDR2 (germline): MNHEY, SVGAGI. The CDR3 nucleotides are TGTGCCAGCAGCATCAGGGGTTTGGGCACTGAAGCTTTCTTT. Encoded protein: CASSIRGLGTEAFF.

Judged by abundance, this clone is medium-sized. The rearrangement joins TRBV4-2 to TRBJ2-4; 10 nucleotides align to TRBD2. Germline CDR1 reads LGHNA; CDR2 reads YNFKEQ. The J segment lost 1 base and the V segment lost 2 bases, leaving 8 bases of the junction unmatched. The CDR3 extends over 18 amino acids. As DNA, the CDR3 is TGTGCCAGCAGCCAACCTAGCGGGAGCGGGGGTGCCAAAAACATTCAGTACTTC. Translation gives CASSQPSGSGGAKNIQYF.

The chain employs TRBV7-9 and TRBJ2-3; 8 bases agree with TRBD2. The CDR3 sequence is 15 residues long. The V gene end was trimmed by 5 bases and the J gene end by 3 bases; junction bases not matched to a gene: 7. Germline CDR1 and CDR2: SEHNR and FQNEAQ (reference sequence). The CDR3 DNA sequence: TGTGCCAGCAGCCTACGGGGACTAGAAACAGATACGCAGTATTTT. It yields the protein CASSLRGLETDTQYF.

This clone has a handful of counts. The chain employs TRBV18 and TRBJ2-7; 12 positions agree with TRBD1. This CDR3 is 16 amino acids long. The V and J ends lost 5 bases and 7 bases, in that order; junction bases with no gene match: 12. Per the germline V gene, CDR1 is KGHSH and CDR2 is LQKENI. DNA for the CDR3: TGTGCCAGCTCATCCTCAGCCGGGACAGGGGGCCAGGAGCAGTACTTC. Protein product: CASSSSAGTGGQEQYF. Based on the CDR3 plus reference TRBV18 and TRBJ2-7, the full variable domain is NAGVMQNPRHLVRRRGQEARLRCSPMKGHSHVYWYRQLPEEGLKFMVYLQKENIIDESGMPKERFSAEFPKEGPSILRIQQVVRGDSAAYFCASSSSAGTGGQEQYFGPGTRLTVT.

The chain combines TRBV19 with TRBJ2-6; no reliable D call. Per the germline V gene, CDR1 is LNHDA and CDR2 is SQIVND (reference sequence). This CDR3 is 16 amino acids long. V lost 6 bases to trimming and J lost 0 bases, with 12 bases between them. The CDR3 bases are TGTGCCAGTAGACGACACTCAAACTCTGGGGCCAACGTCCTGACTTTC. Translating it yields CASRRHSNSGANVLTF.

The chain has TRBV18 and TRBJ1-2; TRBD1 might be the D (5 bases). There are 12 residues in the CDR3. Germline V gene data show CDR1 as KGHSH and CDR2 as LQKENI. V was clipped by 4 bases and J by 6 bases, with 9 bases between them. This chain's CDR3 is CASSRDVDGYTF. The DNA for the CDR3 is TGTGCCAGCTCACGGGACGTGGATGGCTACACCTTC.

This chain links TRBV20-1 with TRBJ1-1; D remains ambiguous. The CDR3 consists of 11 residues. Per the germline V gene, CDR1 is DFQATT and CDR2 is SNEGSKA (reference sequence). Deletions cut 4 bases from V and 11 bases from J, with 14 bases between. The CDR3: CSATSEPRAFF. CDR3 coding DNA: TGCAGTGCTACCTCGGAGCCGAGGGCTTTCTTT.

The chain couples TRBV5-5 to TRBJ2-7; D may correspond to TRBD1 or TRBD2 (5 bases each). Germline V gives CDR1 SGHKS, CDR2 YYEKEE (reference sequence). CDR3 length equals 15 residues. V lost 0 bases, J lost 5 bases, and 15 bases lay in between. The CDR3 nucleotides read TGTGCCAGCAGCTTGGCGGGGCCTCTCGGGGACGAGCAGTACTTC. Amino acid sequence: CASSLAGPLGDEQYF.

This chain joins TRBV9 and TRBJ2-1; 15 bases agree with TRBD2. With 2 bases clipped from V and 8 bases from J, the junction kept 5 bases outside the gene matches. The CDR3 spans 16 residues. Per the germline V gene, CDR1 is SGDLS and CDR2 is YYNGEE. The CDR3 sequence: CASSVGLAGGFDEQFF. DNA for the CDR3: TGTGCCAGCAGCGTCGGACTAGCGGGAGGGTTCGATGAGCAGTTCTTC.

V usage is TRBV9 and J usage is TRBJ1-3, with D perhaps TRBD1 (5 bases). In germline, CDR1 is SGDLS, CDR2 YYNGEE. CDR3 size: 15 residues. V was cut by 4 bases and J by 4 bases, with 15 bases left in between. Here the CDR3 DNA reads TGTGCCAGCAGCCCCCGGACACGGGTCGGAAACACCATATATTTT. Protein sequence: CASSPRTRVGNTIYF.

The chain employs TRBV19 and TRBJ2-4; tentatively, D is TRBD2 (6 bases). Germline CDR1 is LNHDA and CDR2 is SQIVND (reference sequence). This CDR3 comprises 14 residues. Between the trimmed V and J ends, which lost 7 bases and 0 bases, there was a span of 10 bases. The CDR3 spells CASKGGGAKNIQYF. CDR3 nucleotides: TGTGCCAGTAAGGGAGGTGGAGCCAAAAACATTCAGTACTTC. Full variable domain (rest looked up from reference TRBV19 and TRBJ2-4): DGGITQSPKYLFRKEGQNVTLSCEQNLNHDAMYWYRQDPGQGLRLIYYSQIVNDFQKGDIAEGYSVSREKKESFPLTVTSAQKNPTAFYLCASKGGGAKNIQYFGAGTRLSVL.

The V and J genes are TRBV29-1 and TRBJ2-4; D is unresolved. The ends were cut back, 7 bases at V and 0 bases at J, with 10 bases in the middle. Germline V gene lookup returns CDR1 SQVTM and CDR2 ANQGSEA. The length of the CDR3 is 13 residues. CDR3 nucleotides: TGCAGCGCGCTACAGTTAGCCAAAAACATTCAGTACTTC. This encodes CSALQLAKNIQYF.

The chain employs TRBV7-9 and TRBJ1-6; TRBD1 is a possible D gene (6 bases). Germline-derived CDR1 and CDR2 are SEHNR and FQNEAQ (reference sequence). The CDR3 is made up of 14 amino acids. V was clipped by 5 bases and J by 5 bases, with 10 bases between them. The CDR3 sequence: CASSPDRNNSPLHF. CDR3 in DNA: TGTGCCAGCAGCCCGGACAGAAATAATTCACCCCTCCACTTT.

The J gene is TRBJ1-1, the V gene TRBV11-1; D might be TRBD1 (5 bases). The germline V and J ends were trimmed by 4 bases and 3 bases, with 15 bases remaining between them. Germline CDR1 and CDR2: SGHAT and FQDESV (reference sequence). CDR3 length equals 15 residues. The CDR3 protein is CASSSVGGGDTEAFF. CDR3 nucleotide sequence: TGTGCCAGCAGCTCCGTGGGTGGGGGAGACACTGAAGCTTTCTTT.

This clone was seen just once. V is TRBV5-8 and J is TRBJ2-7; D possibly corresponds to TRBD2 (5 bases). The germline V and J ends were trimmed by 6 bases and 3 bases, with 13 bases remaining between them. The CDR3 covers 13 residues. CDR1 SGHTS and CDR2 YDEGEE come from the germline V gene. CDR3 region: CASNQRGNYEQYF. CDR3 nucleotides: TGTGCCAGCAACCAACGGGGTAACTACGAGCAGTACTTC.